This TCR beta chain comes out of a study of T-cell memory formation after mild COVID-19. The study's findings and limits: Cross-reactive memory appears to have joined, as suggested by some responding clones showing up in pre-infection memory. Of the contracting clones, CD4+ ones lay mainly in CM and EM, and CD8+ ones in EMRA. From day 15 to 85, contracting clones were balanced between CD4 and CD8, whereas later expanders leaned toward CD4+. Specificity for SARS-CoV-2 was not confirmed among the second-wave clones peaking on day 37.

This clonotype was seen only a few times. Antigen: not known. The CDR3 runs 15 residues. Trimming removed 5 bases from V and 1 base from J; junction bases left unmatched: 4. Germline V lookup: CDR1 KGHDR, CDR2 SFDVKD. TCRdb ran MiXCR on the 5' RACE reads and lists one entry per CDR3 protein. The sample includes some 150,000 distinct CDR3 sequences, 15% to 20% seen only once; the top ten take about 2.1%. The gene calls are TRBV24-1 and TRBJ2-1, with TRBD2 matching 7 bases. The sequenced sample was PBMCs or a T cell subset sorted from them (not recorded which). The receptor was derived from an adult woman who had mild COVID-19 (a few samples of this study predate the infection). Cell type and time point are not known. The CDR3 DNA reads TGTGCCACCAGTGCTCCTAGCGGATCCTACAATGAGCAGTTCTTC. Protein product: CATSAPSGSYNEQFF.